The 11 T cell receptor beta chains reported below all come from one sample, sequenced in a study of T cell therapy after organ transplantation. The assay was immunoSEQ multiplex PCR, and TCRdb's table has in-frame clones only and misses some. This table has a few thousand clones, around 70% appearing once. These receptors lack a known antigen. Time point given: 4-8 weeks after completion of therapy. The sample here was CD8+ T cells from blood, taken after autologous CMV-specific T cell therapy. The receptors stem from a human patient who had received a solid organ transplant and had CMV disease. Some T cells may possibly be graft donor cells.

Judged by abundance, this clone is large. Here the CDR3 DNA reads TGTGCCAGCAGTTATTGGGGGAGGGCCGGAGGCTACGAGCAGTACTTC. This gives the protein CASSYWGRAGGYEQYF. V is TRBV28 and J is TRBJ2-7; 7 positions agree with TRBD2. The germline V gene has CDR1 MDHEN and CDR2 SYDVKM. V was clipped by 4 bases and J by 3 bases; unmatched bases: 12. This CDR3 region has 16 residues. Full variable domain (missing parts from reference TRBV28 and TRBJ2-7): DVKVTQSSRYLVKRTGEKVFLECVQDMDHENMFWYRQDPGLGLRLIYFSYDVKMKEKGDIPEGYSVSREKKERFSLILESASTNQTSMYLCASSYWGRAGGYEQYFGPGTRLTVT.

V usage is TRBV6-4 and J usage is TRBJ2-1; 8 bases fit TRBD2. The J segment lost 0 bases and the V segment lost 1 base, leaving 2 bases of the junction unmatched. The CDR3 contains 16 residues. Germline V gene data show CDR1 as MRHNA and CDR2 as SNTAGT. The CDR3 region has the DNA TGTGCCAGCAGTGACTTAGCGGGATCCTCCTACAATGAGCAGTTCTTC. It yields the protein CASSDLAGSSYNEQFF.

The V and J genes are TRBV5-8 and TRBJ1-1; no clear D gene. The V gene lost 1 base and the J gene lost 5 bases, with 9 bases spanning the gap. The CDR3 is made up of 13 amino acids. The germline V gene encodes CDR1 SGHTS and CDR2 YDEGEE. The CDR3 nucleotides read TGTGCCAGCAGCTTGACCTCGAAGACTGAAGCTTTCTTT. It is translated as CASSLTSKTEAFF.

This chain's CDR3 is CASSLGGPGSYEQYF. CDR3 nucleotide sequence: TGTGCCAGCAGCTTGGGGGGACCTGGCTCCTACGAGCAGTACTTC. V gene TRBV5-5 combines with J gene TRBJ2-7; D is tentatively TRBD1 or TRBD2 (5 bases each). Trimming cost V 0 bases and J 0 bases, with 10 bases left between them. Looked up from germline, CDR1 is SGHKS and CDR2 is YYEKEE (reference sequence). The CDR3 is made up of 15 amino acids.

The gene calls are TRBV5-1 and TRBJ2-3; 9 nucleotides line up with TRBD2. Germline V gives CDR1 SGHRS, CDR2 YFSETQ. The CDR3 covers 15 residues. V shed 3 bases, J shed 3 bases, and the junction held 5 bases outside the gene matches. In DNA, the CDR3 is TGCGCCAGCAGCTCCGGGACTAGCAGGACAGATACGCAGTATTTT. Its protein is CASSSGTSRTDTQYF.

The chain joins TRBV11-2 to TRBJ2-4; TRBD1 matches 7 bases. J lost 5 bases, V lost 4 bases, and 2 bases had no gene match. This CDR3 has 13 amino acids. The V gene's germline CDR1 is SGHAT and CDR2 FQNNGV. This chain's CDR3 is CASSSGTENIQYF. CDR3 sequence (DNA): TGTGCCAGCAGCTCCGGGACAGAAAACATTCAGTACTTC.

The chain links TRBV19 to TRBJ2-7, with 7 bases aligning to TRBD1. The CDR3 is made up of 21 amino acids. Germline V gives CDR1 LNHDA, CDR2 SQIVND (reference sequence). V dropped 4 bases and J dropped 3; count of bases not matched to a gene: 27. The CDR3 spells CASSTHRLVGRGDRAGYEQYF. In DNA, the CDR3 is TGTGCCAGTAGTACCCATAGGCTGGTGGGAAGGGGAGACAGGGCCGGCTACGAGCAGTACTTC.

This chain uses TRBV4-1 with TRBJ2-7; TRBD2 matches at 7 bases. The CDR3 sequence is 14 residues long. Per the germline V gene, CDR1 is MGHRA and CDR2 is YSYEKL. V lost 1 base, J lost 5 bases, and 5 bases stayed unmatched. The CDR3 spells CASSQGLGRDEQYF. As DNA, the CDR3 is TGCGCCAGCAGCCAAGGTCTGGGGAGGGACGAGCAGTACTTC.

A few counts support this clone. The genes are TRBV4-3 and TRBJ1-1; no clear D gene. The CDR3 sequence is 15 residues long. CDR1 is LGHNA, CDR2 YSLEER, per germline. Trimming pared 4 bases from V and 2 bases from J, leaving 14 bases between. This CDR3 reads CASSPNAGSNTEAFF. CDR3 bases: TGCGCCAGCAGCCCGAACGCCGGATCCAACACTGAAGCTTTCTTT.

Concerning this clone itself: At the DNA level, this CDR3 is encoded by other sequences in the same sample as well. V usage is TRBV5-1 and J usage is TRBJ2-1; 9 nucleotides match TRBD2. V lost 4 bases, J lost 0 bases, and 2 bases stayed unmatched. The CDR3 is made up of 15 amino acids. Germline V gene sequence: CDR1 SGHRS, CDR2 YFSETQ. This CDR3 is CASSLSGGSYNEQFF. The CDR3 coding sequence is TGCGCCAGCAGCCTTAGCGGGGGCTCCTACAATGAGCAGTTCTTC.

The gene calls are TRBV28 and TRBJ1-5; 9 positions agree with TRBD1. Germline trimming cut 4 bases from V and 7 bases from J; bases unmatched to any gene: 8. The CDR3 contains 15 residues. Germline V lookup: CDR1 MDHEN, CDR2 SYDVKM. CDR3 residues: CASSSPQGAGQPQHF. DNA for the CDR3: TGTGCCAGCAGTTCTCCACAGGGGGCGGGGCAGCCCCAGCATTTT.